The clone carrying this T cell receptor beta chain was counted a few times. In the authors' workflow: Nucleated cell number was recorded as an estimate derived from reference gene primer amplification. Sequencing was performed with immunoSEQ multiplex PCR; in TCRdb, only in-frame clones are kept and a portion is missing. That table supplies the V and J calls and clone size; D and trimming were determined from the DNA. The sample records about 60,000 clones, 80% to 85% being singletons. The data originate from a study of blood T cell repertoires in COVID-19. At the level of the study: The United States, Italy and Spain provided the acute and convalescent COVID-19 samples.

V lost 4 bases and J lost 6, with 13 bases in between. The germline CDR1 and CDR2 sequences are SQVTM and ANQGSEA. The CDR3 runs 12 residues. Sequencing input: peripheral blood. The genes are TRBV29-1 and TRBJ2-7, with unresolved D. The clonotype comes from a man under 40 with COVID-19, enrolled during active disease. CDR3 coding DNA: TGCAGCGTTGTGGCTGCAGGTCCCGAGCAGTACTTC. This translates into CSVVAAGPEQYF.